This T cell receptor (beta chain) was sequenced for a study of T cells in Graves' hyperthyroidism and ophthalmopathy. Study-wide findings and caveats: Clonotypes that were expanded in thyroid above 0.001 mostly appeared in blood too. Before onset, by a median of about seven months, the model predicted ophthalmopathy.

Lactation, pregnancy, other autoimmune disease or uncontrolled infection led to exclusion of patients. Diagnoses rested on clinical symptoms, serum thyroxine and TRAb, thyroid ultrasound and orbital computed tomography. Researchers took RNA transcripts and amplified the TCR beta CDR3 regions from them. HTBI primers were the set used in a first-round RT-PCR of the TCR CDR3. One entry per CDR3 protein results from TCRdb running MiXCR on the multiplex PCR reads. The sample has roughly 500,000 distinct CDR3 sequences, 40% to 50% seen once; the top ten hold about two fifths. The germline V and J ends were trimmed by 3 bases and 3 bases, with 14 bases remaining between them. CDR1 DFQATT and CDR2 SNEGSKA come from the germline V gene (reference sequence). The CDR3 spans 15 residues. This clonotype was seen repeatedly, ten times or more. As yet, its antigen is unknown.

The TCR originated in an adult woman with Graves' disease, either hyperthyroidism or ophthalmopathy (not recorded which). The V call is TRBV20-1, the J call TRBJ2-2; D perhaps matches TRBD1 (6 bases). Source material: peripheral blood or thyroid tissue (not recorded which). As DNA, the CDR3 is TGCAGTGCTAGGGCAGGGGATTTGGACACCGGGGAGCTGTTTTTT. Translated: CSARAGDLDTGELFF.